The present T cell receptor beta chain was sequenced within a study of T cells in localized non-small cell lung cancer. Overall study results and limits: Only one tumor region was sequenced, so heterogeneity remains possible. Median around 56 top-100 tumor clones were shared with paired adjacent lung. Tumor showed lower T cell clonality than uninvolved adjacent lung, where it was highest. Among blood samples, higher T cell density accompanied longer overall survival.

About this clone: Its antigen is still unknown.

Germline V gene lookup returns CDR1 MDHEN and CDR2 SYDVKM. The CDR3 has 15 residues. V was cut by 5 bases and J by 3 bases, with 16 bases left in between. TCRdb keeps only in-frame clones here, not all; method: immunoSEQ multiplex PCR. The data contain over 2,000 clones, just under 45% of them singletons. The clonotype originates from a woman between 40 and 69 years old with stage II squamous cell lung carcinoma. The V call is TRBV28, the J call TRBJ2-5, with D possibly called TRBD1 or TRBD2 (6 bases each). The sequenced sample was lung tumor tissue, obtained before any cancer treatment. CDR3 protein: CASSPGSEGEETQYF. As DNA, the CDR3 is TGTGCCAGCAGTCCCGGGTCGGAGGGGGAAGAGACCCAGTACTTC.